What follows are 15 T cell receptor beta chains derived from one specimen sequenced in a study of cytomegalovirus exposure and HLA in healthy donors. PCR used 60 Vbeta primers and 13 Jbeta primers. The method was immunoSEQ multiplex PCR; TCRdb's version includes in-frame clones alone and lacks a portion of them. The table lists approximately 140,000 clones, around 72% of them singletons. Sequences were obtained from PBMCs. Receptors originate from a woman aged 40 to 50 in good health and CMV-seronegative.

The rearrangement joins TRBV10-2 to TRBJ1-1; a possible D gene is TRBD1 (5 bases). Germline V gene lookup returns CDR1 WSHSY and CDR2 SAAADI. V was pared by 6 bases and J by 4 bases, with 15 bases between. The CDR3 runs 14 residues. The CDR3 DNA sequence: TGCGCCAGCAGACCTCGGCTAAGGGGCACTGAAGCTTTCTTT. Encoded protein: CASRPRLRGTEAFF.

The chain has TRBV5-1 and TRBJ1-1; D uncertain. The germline CDR1 and CDR2 sequences are SGHRS and YFSETQ. The CDR3 sequence is 14 residues long. Trimming removed 1 base at V and 1 base at J, with 8 bases between. CDR3 protein: CASSLIAGNTEAFF. The CDR3 coding sequence is TGCGCCAGCAGCTTGATAGCGGGGAACACTGAAGCTTTCTTT. Based on the CDR3 plus reference TRBV5-1 and TRBJ1-1, the full variable domain is KAGVTQTPRYLIKTRGQQVTLSCSPISGHRSVSWYQQTPGQGLQFLFEYFSETQRNKGNFPGRFSGRQFSNSRSEMNVSTLELGDSALYLCASSLIAGNTEAFFGQGTRLTVV.

The chain couples TRBV29-1 to TRBJ2-3, with TRBD1 identical over 7 bases. The CDR3 contains 16 residues. Trimming removed 1 base from V and 3 bases from J; junction bases left unmatched: 10. Germline V gene lookup returns CDR1 SQVTM and CDR2 ANQGSEA. This CDR3 is CSVEGREGAGTDTQYF. The CDR3 DNA follows: TGCAGCGTTGAAGGTCGTGAGGGGGCAGGGACAGATACGCAGTATTTT.

The chain employs TRBV9 and TRBJ1-1, with TRBD1 matching over 9 bases. Germline loops: CDR1 SGDLS, CDR2 YYNGEE. This CDR3 has 16 residues. Unmatched junction bases numbered 9, after V lost 2 bases and J lost 4 bases. CDR3 sequence: CASSVLDRGGGTEAFF. Here the CDR3 DNA reads TGTGCCAGCAGCGTTTTGGACAGGGGCGGGGGCACTGAAGCTTTCTTT.

This sequence joins TRBV18 and TRBJ1-1; D might be TRBD1 (5 bases). This CDR3 has 15 residues. V was cut by 0 bases and J by 1 base, with 9 bases left in between. CDR1 KGHSH and CDR2 LQKENI come from the germline V gene. The CDR3 DNA sequence: TGTGCCAGCTCACCACCAGGGGTCGAGAACACTGAAGCTTTCTTT. Translated, it gives CASSPPGVENTEAFF.

The gene calls are TRBV14 and TRBJ1-1, with D unresolved. V was cut by 1 base and J by 9 bases, with 12 bases left in between. The CDR3 loop spans 13 amino acids. Germline V gives CDR1 SGHDN, CDR2 FVKESK. The CDR3 DNA follows: TGTGCCAGCAGCCAAGGGCCCCGGGTCAAAGCTTTCTTT. This encodes CASSQGPRVKAFF.

This chain links TRBV28 with TRBJ2-1, with TRBD1 matching 9 bases. From germline, CDR1 is MDHEN and CDR2 SYDVKM. J lost 16 bases, V lost 5 bases, and 9 bases had no gene match. This CDR3 spans 12 amino acids. The CDR3 nucleotides are TGTGCCAGCAGTCCGGGACAGGGAAGTCCCTTCTTC. Amino acids: CASSPGQGSPFF.

The chain joins TRBV7-6 to TRBJ2-2; a weak D match, TRBD2 (5 bases). CDR3 length: 18 amino acids. V lost 5 bases and J 1 base, leaving 20 bases between the germline ends. CDR1 is SGHVS, CDR2 FNYEAQ, per germline. The CDR3 coding sequence is TGTGCCAGCAGCCTCGGCGGGCGGACCTTCGTGAACACCGGGGAGCTGTTTTTT. Amino acids: CASSLGGRTFVNTGELFF.

This chain links TRBV18 with TRBJ2-3; possibly TRBD2 for D (5 bases). The CDR3 totals 14 residues. V gave up 3 bases and J gave up 4 bases, with 11 bases separating them. Germline CDR1 is KGHSH and CDR2 is LQKENI. CDR3 in DNA: TGTGCCAGCTCACCCGGGGTCCGCGCAGATACGCAGTATTTT. Translated: CASSPGVRADTQYF.

The table lists this clone with a few counts. This chain connects TRBV28 to TRBJ2-3; 9 nucleotides line up with TRBD2. There are 15 residues in the CDR3. V was pared by 5 bases and J by 2 bases, with 5 bases of the junction left unmatched. CDR1 and CDR2 (germline): MDHEN, SYDVKM. The CDR3 coding sequence is TGTGCCAGCAGTCCCGGCGGGGGGGCCACAGATACGCAGTATTTT. Its protein is CASSPGGGATDTQYF.

This rearrangement joins TRBV5-1 to TRBJ2-1, with 11 bases that match TRBD1. CDR3 size: 14 residues. Germline V CDR1 and CDR2: SGHRS, YFSETQ. The V segment lost 4 bases and the J segment 6 bases; nucleotides outside the gene matches: 3. CDR3 region: CASSQGTGGNEQFF. CDR3 DNA: TGCGCCAGCAGCCAAGGGACAGGGGGCAATGAGCAGTTCTTC. Full variable domain (rest looked up from reference TRBV5-1 and TRBJ2-1): KAGVTQTPRYLIKTRGQQVTLSCSPISGHRSVSWYQQTPGQGLQFLFEYFSETQRNKGNFPGRFSGRQFSNSRSEMNVSTLELGDSALYLCASSQGTGGNEQFFGPGTRLTVL.

This clone has just one count. The rearrangement links TRBV7-2 to TRBJ2-3, with TRBD2 matching 8 bases. The CDR3 runs 16 residues. Trimming cost V 3 bases and J 1 base; bases outside gene matches: 6. The germline gives CDR1 SGHTA, CDR2 FQGNSA. The CDR3 bases are TGTGCCAGCAGCTTCGGGGGGGCCTATGGCACAGATACGCAGTATTTT. As protein: CASSFGGAYGTDTQYF.

This chain uses TRBV28 with TRBJ2-2; D unresolved. From germline, CDR1 is MDHEN and CDR2 SYDVKM. The germline V and J ends were trimmed by 3 bases and 7 bases, with 18 bases remaining between them. The CDR3 consists of 16 residues. Here the CDR3 reads CASSFSGKFSIGELFF. The CDR3 region has the DNA TGTGCCAGCAGTTTCTCGGGTAAATTCAGCATCGGGGAGCTGTTTTTT.

V and J are TRBV4-1 and TRBJ2-3; 12 nucleotides match TRBD2. This CDR3 spans 16 amino acids. Germline V lookup: CDR1 MGHRA, CDR2 YSYEKL. V shed 0 bases and J 6 bases; nucleotides not matched to a gene: 4. CDR3 in amino acids: CASSQDLAGGLDTQYF. The CDR3 DNA reads TGCGCCAGCAGCCAAGATCTAGCGGGGGGGTTGGATACGCAGTATTTT.

J is TRBJ2-1 and V is TRBV5-4, with TRBD2 matching over 7 bases. Looked up from germline, CDR1 is SGHNT and CDR2 is YYREEE (reference sequence). The V and J ends lost 3 bases and 3 bases, in that order; junction bases with no gene match: 6. The CDR3 is 15 residues long. The CDR3 DNA sequence: TGTGCCAGCAGCTGGGAGCGGGGTGTCTACAATGAGCAGTTCTTC. Amino acids: CASSWERGVYNEQFF.